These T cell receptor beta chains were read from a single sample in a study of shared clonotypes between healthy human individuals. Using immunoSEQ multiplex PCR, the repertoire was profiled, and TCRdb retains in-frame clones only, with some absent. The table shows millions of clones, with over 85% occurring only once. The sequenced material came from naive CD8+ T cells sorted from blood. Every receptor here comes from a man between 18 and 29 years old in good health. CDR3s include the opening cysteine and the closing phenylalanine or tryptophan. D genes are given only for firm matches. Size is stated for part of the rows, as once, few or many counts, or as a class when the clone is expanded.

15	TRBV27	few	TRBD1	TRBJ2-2	TGTGCCAGCAGTCCCCGACAGGGGAACACCGGGGAGCTGTTTTTT	CASSPRQGNTGELFF
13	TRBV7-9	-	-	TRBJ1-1	TGTGCCTCCGCGGACACAACGCGCACTGAAGCTTTCTTT	CASADTTRTEAFF
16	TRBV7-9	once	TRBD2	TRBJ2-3	TGTGCCAGCAGCCAGACTAGCGGGGTTTTCACAGATACGCAGTATTTT	CASSQTSGVFTDTQYF
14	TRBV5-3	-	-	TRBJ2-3	TGTGCCAGAAGCTTGGACAGAGTCACAGATACGCAGTATTTT	CARSLDRVTDTQYF
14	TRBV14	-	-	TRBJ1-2	TGTGCCAGCAGCCAAGATGGCGGGAACTATGGCTACACCTTC	CASSQDGGNYGYTF
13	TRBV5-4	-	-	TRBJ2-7	TGTGCCAGCAGCTTGACTAATGAGGACGAGCAGTACTTC	CASSLTNEDEQYF
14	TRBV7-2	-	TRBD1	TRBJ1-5	TGTGCCAGCAGCTCCGGACAGGGCAATCAGCCCCAGCATTTT	CASSSGQGNQPQHF
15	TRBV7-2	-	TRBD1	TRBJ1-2	TGTGCCAGCAGCTTAGAGACAGGGGGCAGCTATGGCTACACCTTC	CASSLETGGSYGYTF
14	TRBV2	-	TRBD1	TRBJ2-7	TGTGCCAGCAGGGGGACAGTCAAGACCTACGAGCAGTACTTC	CASRGTVKTYEQYF
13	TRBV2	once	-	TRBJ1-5	TGTGCCAGCAGAGGGGCCGGCAATCAGCCCCAGCATTTT	CASRGAGNQPQHF
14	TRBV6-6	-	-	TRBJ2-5	TGTGCCAGCAGAGTTGGCGGAACCCAAGAGACCCAGTACTTC	CASRVGGTQETQYF
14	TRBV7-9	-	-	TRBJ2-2	TGTGCCAGCAGCAACTCAGGGGCCCCCGGGGAGCTGTTTTTT	CASSNSGAPGELFF
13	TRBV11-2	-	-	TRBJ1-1	TGTGCCAGCAGCTTAGATGGAAGGACTGAAGCTTTCTTT	CASSLDGRTEAFF
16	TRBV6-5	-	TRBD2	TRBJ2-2	TGTGCCAGCAGTTACGGACTAGTGGGGGGGACCGGGGAGCTGTTTTTT	CASSYGLVGGTGELFF
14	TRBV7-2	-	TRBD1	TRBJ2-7	TGTGCCAGCGGACTCACCGGGACAGCATTCGAGCAGTACTTC	CASGLTGTAFEQYF
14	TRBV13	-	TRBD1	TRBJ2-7	TGTGCCAGCAGCCAGGACAGGAGTCCCTACGAGCAGTACTTC	CASSQDRSPYEQYF
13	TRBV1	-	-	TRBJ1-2	TGCACCAGCAGCCAGGTCCGGACTTATGGCTACACCTTC	CTSSQVRTYGYTF
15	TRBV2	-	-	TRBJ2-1	TGTGCCAGCAGTGTTGGGTTCCCGGGGGACAATGAGCAGTTCTTC	CASSVGFPGDNEQFF
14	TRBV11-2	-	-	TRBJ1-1	TGTGCCAGCAGCTTGTGGCAGGGGAACACTGAAGCTTTCTTT	CASSLWQGNTEAFF
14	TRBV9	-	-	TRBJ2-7	TGTGCCAGCAGCGTAGGTAGCCAGACGTACGAGCAGTACTTC	CASSVGSQTYEQYF
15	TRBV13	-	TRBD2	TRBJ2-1	TGTGCCAGCACCGTTCTAGCGGGAGGACTGGGTGAGCAGTTCTTC	CASTVLAGGLGEQFF
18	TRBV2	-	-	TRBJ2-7	TGTGCCAGCAGTGAAGCGGTTTTCGAGACAGGCAACTCCTACGAGCAGTACTTC	CASSEAVFETGNSYEQYF
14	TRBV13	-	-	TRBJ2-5	TGTGCCAGCAGCCTAGGATCGGGTCTAGAGACCCAGTACTTC	CASSLGSGLETQYF
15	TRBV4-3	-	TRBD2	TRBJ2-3	TGCGCCAGTCGGATTGGAGCGGGAGTTCCAGATACGCAGTATTTT	CASRIGAGVPDTQYF
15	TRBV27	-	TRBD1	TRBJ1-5	TGTGCCAGCAGTTACTCAGGGGGGAGCAATCAGCCCCAGCATTTT	CASSYSGGSNQPQHF
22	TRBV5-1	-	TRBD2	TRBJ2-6	TGCGCCAGCAGCTTATTCCCTCGGGGGGGGATCGGTCTAGATGCTGGGGCCAACGTCCTGACTTTC	CASSLFPRGGIGLDAGANVLTF
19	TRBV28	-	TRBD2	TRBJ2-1	TGTGCCAGCACCGCATGGTGGAGGGAGGGCCTCGATTCGGGTAATGAGCAGTTCTTC	CASTAWWREGLDSGNEQFF
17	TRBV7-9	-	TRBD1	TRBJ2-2	TGTGCCAGCAGCCCGCCGCGGGACAGGGGTAACACCGGGGAGCTGTTTTTT	CASSPPRDRGNTGELFF
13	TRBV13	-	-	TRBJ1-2	TGTGCCAGCACCCCAGCCGAGTCCTATGGCTACACCTTC	CASTPAESYGYTF
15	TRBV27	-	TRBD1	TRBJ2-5	TGTGCCAGCAGTCCCTCAACAGGGGGCCGGGAGACCCAGTACTTC	CASSPSTGGRETQYF
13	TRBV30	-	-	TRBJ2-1	TGTGCCTGGAGTGTACAGGCAGGCAATGAGCAGTTCTTC	CAWSVQAGNEQFF
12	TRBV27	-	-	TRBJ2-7	TGTGCCAGCAGTTTACAGAGCGGCGAGCAGTACTTC	CASSLQSGEQYF
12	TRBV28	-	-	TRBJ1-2	TGTGCCAGCAGTCTTACAGACTATGGCTACACCTTC	CASSLTDYGYTF
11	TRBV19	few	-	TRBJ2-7	TGTGCCAGTAGTAATTCCTACGAGCAGTACTTC	CASSNSYEQYF
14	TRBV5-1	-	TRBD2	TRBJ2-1	TGCGCCAGCAGCTTAGCTAGCGGGGGGAATGAGCAGTTCTTC	CASSLASGGNEQFF
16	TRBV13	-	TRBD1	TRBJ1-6	TGTGCCAGCAGCTTAGCTTCGACAGGGTCGGATTCACCCCTCCACTTT	CASSLASTGSDSPLHF
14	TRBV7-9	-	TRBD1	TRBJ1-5	TGTGCCAGCGACAGGGCGGATAGGGGACAGCCCCAGCATTTT	CASDRADRGQPQHF
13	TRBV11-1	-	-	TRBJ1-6	TGTGCCAGCGGACGGTACTATAATTCACCCCTCCACTTT	CASGRYYNSPLHF
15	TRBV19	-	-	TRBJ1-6	TGTGCCAGGAATACTCTTCGGGAGGGAAATTCACCCCTCCACTTT	CARNTLREGNSPLHF
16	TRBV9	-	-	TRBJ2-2	TGTGCCAGCAGCGTAGCTAGCCGGGAAGGTACCGGGGAGCTGTTTTTT	CASSVASREGTGELFF
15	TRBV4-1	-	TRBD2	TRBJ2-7	TGCGCCAGCAGCCTGGGGACTAGCGCCACTTACGAGCAGTACTTC	CASSLGTSATYEQYF
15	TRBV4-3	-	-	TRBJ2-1	TGCGCCAGCAGCCAAGGCTCAGGCTCCTACAATGAGCAGTTCTTC	CASSQGSGSYNEQFF
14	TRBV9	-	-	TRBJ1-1	TGTGCCAGCAGCGTAGCGGGTAGAGGTGATGAAGCTTTCTTT	CASSVAGRGDEAFF
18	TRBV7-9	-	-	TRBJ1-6	TGTGCCAGCAGCTTATTCCCCCTTTCGACGATCTATAATTCACCCCTCCACTTT	CASSLFPLSTIYNSPLHF
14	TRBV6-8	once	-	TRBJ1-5	TGTGCCAGCATTCCTAAAGAAAGCAATCAGCCCCAGCATTTT	CASIPKESNQPQHF
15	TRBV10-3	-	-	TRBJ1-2	TGTGCCATCACCCCTAACGAGGGAATTGATTATGGCTACACCTTC	CAITPNEGIDYGYTF
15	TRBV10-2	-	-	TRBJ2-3	TGCGCCAGCAGTGAAGGGACGAGTCTGTCAGATACGCAGTATTTT	CASSEGTSLSDTQYF
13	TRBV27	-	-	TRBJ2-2	TGTGCCAGCAGTCCCCTAGGGGCCGGGGAGCTGTTTTTT	CASSPLGAGELFF
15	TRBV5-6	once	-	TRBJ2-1	TGTGCCAGCAGCTTGGGACTGACCTCCTACAATGAGCAGTTCTTC	CASSLGLTSYNEQFF
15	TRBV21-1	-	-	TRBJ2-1	TGTGCCAGCAGCAAAAGGACAGGTGCCTACAATGAGCAGTTCTTC	CASSKRTGAYNEQFF
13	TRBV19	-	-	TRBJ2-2	TGTGCCAGTACGGGGCCGAACACCGGGGAGCTGTTTTTT	CASTGPNTGELFF
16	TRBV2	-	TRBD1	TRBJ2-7	TGTGCCAGCAAACTCACCCCGGGACAGGGGGCTTACGAGCAGTACTTC	CASKLTPGQGAYEQYF
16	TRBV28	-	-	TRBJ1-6	TGTGCCAGCAGTCCCCAGACAGAAACCCATAATTCACCCCTCCACTTT	CASSPQTETHNSPLHF
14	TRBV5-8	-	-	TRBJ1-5	TGTGCCAGCAGCTTTGGGGAGTTGAGGCAGCCCCAGCATTTT	CASSFGELRQPQHF
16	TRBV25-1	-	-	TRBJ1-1	TGTGCCAGCAGTGACCCGTTACAGGTTTTTGCCACTGAAGCTTTCTTT	CASSDPLQVFATEAFF
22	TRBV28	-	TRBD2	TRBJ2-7	TGTGCCAGCAGTCCAAACTCCCCCGGGACTAGCGGGGGCGGACAGCACGGTTACGAGCAGTACTTC	CASSPNSPGTSGGGQHGYEQYF
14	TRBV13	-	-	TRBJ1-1	TGTGCCAGCAGCTTCGCCCTCATGAACACTGAAGCTTTCTTT	CASSFALMNTEAFF